Below, 13 T cell receptor beta chains from the same sample are listed, as sequenced in a study of T cells in Graves' hyperthyroidism and ophthalmopathy. The source material, RNA transcripts, was used to amplify TCR beta CDR3 regions. The HTBI primer set was used in a first-round RT-PCR of the TCR CDR3. TCRdb called the multiplex PCR reads again in MiXCR, with one record for every CDR3 protein. The sample yields roughly 420,000 distinct CDR3 sequences, roughly an eighth seen once. The sequenced material came from blood. These receptor sequences come from a woman younger than 30 with Graves' hyperthyroidism.

This sequence joins TRBV7-2 and TRBJ2-7; possible D gene TRBD1, 6 bases. CDR1 is SGHTA, CDR2 FQGNSA, per germline. Deletions cut 5 bases from V and 3 bases from J, with 14 bases between. This CDR3 contains 14 residues. Here the CDR3 DNA reads TGTGCCAGCAGCGCCTCCCGGGACAACTACGAGCAGTACTTC. Translating gives CASSASRDNYEQYF.

This clonotype showed up many times. The chain links TRBV28 to TRBJ2-1, with a tentative D call TRBD2 (6 bases). The V end lost 6 bases, the J end lost 3 bases, and 18 bases lay between the germline ends. CDR1 and CDR2 from the germline V gene are MDHEN and SYDVKM. The CDR3 length is 16 residues. As DNA, the CDR3 is TGTGCCAGCAGACGGGGGACCGCAGAGAACTACAATGAGCAGTTCTTC. Its translation: CASRRGTAENYNEQFF.

This clonotype was observed a few times. This CDR3 is CASSLSRGETQYF. CDR3 bases: TGTGCCAGCAGCTTGTCCAGGGGGGAGACCCAGTACTTC. The J gene is TRBJ2-5, the V gene TRBV5-6, with 7 bases fitting TRBD1. CDR1 and CDR2 (germline): SGHDT, YYEEEE. The CDR3 contains 13 residues. V lost 1 base, J lost 5 bases, and 2 bases stayed unmatched.

V is TRBV11-2 and J is TRBJ2-1; D remains unclear. CDR1 and CDR2 from the germline V gene are SGHAT and FQNNGV. The CDR3 spans 15 residues. Trimming removed 5 bases from V and 0 bases from J, with 11 bases in between. The CDR3 DNA sequence: TGTGCCAGCAGCCCTTCTAGTAGCTCCTACAATGAGCAGTTCTTC. It translates to CASSPSSSSYNEQFF.

This clonotype was detected ten times or more. The chain is built from TRBV5-1 and TRBJ1-2; D call uncertain. Germline V lookup: CDR1 SGHRS, CDR2 YFSETQ. This CDR3 region has 14 residues. Trimming removed 0 bases from V and 0 bases from J, with 6 bases in between. CDR3 coding DNA: TGCGCCAGCAGCTTGGAGGCACCTAACTATGGCTACACCTTC. It is translated as CASSLEAPNYGYTF.

Written as DNA, the CDR3 is TGCAGTGCTACGGGGAGGACTAGCGGGAGTTATGAGCAGTTCTTC. Residues: CSATGRTSGSYEQFF. V is TRBV20-1 and J is TRBJ2-1; 13 bases map to TRBD2. Germline CDR1 is DFQATT and CDR2 is SNEGSKA (reference sequence). The CDR3 sequence is 15 residues long. The V gene end was trimmed by 4 bases and the J gene end by 8 bases; junction bases not matched to a gene: 8.

V is TRBV5-1 and J is TRBJ2-1; 8 bases line up with TRBD1. The CDR3 has 16 amino acids. Germline-derived CDR1 and CDR2 are SGHRS and YFSETQ. V lost 0 bases and J lost 4; bases outside the gene matches: 6. This CDR3 reads CASSLGDRTMYNEQFF. CDR3 nucleotide sequence: TGCGCCAGCAGCTTGGGGGACAGGACCATGTACAATGAGCAGTTCTTC.

Ten or more counts support this clonotype. The DNA of the CDR3 is TGTGCCAGCTCACGCCCAGGGGGACCGGAAGCTTTCTTT. It translates to CASSRPGGPEAFF. The V and J genes are TRBV18 and TRBJ1-1, with 7 bases lining up with TRBD1. CDR3 size: 13 residues. Germline V gene data show CDR1 as KGHSH and CDR2 as LQKENI. Trimming at V came to 4 bases and at J to 8 bases, leaving 7 bases not matched to a gene.

This clonotype came up a few times. The V call is TRBV9, the J call TRBJ1-6, with D perhaps TRBD1 (6 bases). Trimming removed 3 bases at V and 5 bases at J, with 9 bases between. CDR1 is SGDLS and CDR2 is YYNGEE in the germline V gene. The CDR3 has 14 residues. The CDR3 DNA sequence: TGTGCCAGCAGCGCGAGGGGGAATAATTCACCCCTCCACTTT. Amino acids: CASSARGNNSPLHF.

In this sample, this clonotype turned up many times. This rearrangement joins TRBV2 to TRBJ1-3; no definite D call. The length of the CDR3 is 13 residues. Germline V lookup: CDR1 SNHLY, CDR2 FYNNEI. Deletions cut 1 base from V and 8 bases from J, with 9 bases between. The CDR3 loop reads CASSEEVPDTIYF. CDR3 nucleotides: TGTGCCAGCAGTGAAGAAGTCCCCGACACCATATATTTT. Looking up the rest from reference TRBV2 and TRBJ1-3 gives the full variable domain: EPEVTQTPSHQVTQMGQEVILRCVPISNHLYFYWYRQILGQKVEFLVSFYNNEISEKSEIFDDQFSVERPDGSNFTLKIRSTKLEDSAMYFCASSEEVPDTIYFGEGSWLTVV.

In its sample, this clonotype was seen many times. This rearrangement joins TRBV6-1 to TRBJ2-7, with D possibly TRBD2 on 6 matching bases. The germline gives CDR1 MNHNS, CDR2 SASEGT. The CDR3 sequence is 15 residues long. V lost 6 bases, J lost 5 bases, and 20 bases lay in between. The CDR3 loop is CASSPWLEGIHEQYF. DNA for the CDR3: TGTGCCAGCAGCCCATGGCTGGAGGGTATCCACGAGCAGTACTTC.

This clonotype has at least ten counts. This chain joins TRBV12-3 or TRBV12-4 and TRBJ1-6, with D hard to call. The ends were cut back, 3 bases at V and 7 bases at J, with 10 bases in the middle. CDR3 length equals 14 residues. CDR3 sequence reads: CASSFEGWNSPLHF. As DNA, the CDR3 is TGTGCCAGCAGTTTCGAGGGTTGGAATTCACCCCTCCACTTT.

This clonotype was found many times. This chain uses TRBV6-5 with TRBJ2-7; 7 bases map to TRBD1. Looked up from germline, CDR1 is MNHEY and CDR2 is SVGAGI. CDR3 length: 16 amino acids. J gave up 1 base and V 2 bases, and 8 bases lay outside the gene matches. CDR3 protein: CASSYVLTGSSYEQYF. CDR3 bases: TGTGCCAGCAGTTACGTCCTGACAGGGTCATCCTACGAGCAGTACTTC.